The rows below give T cell receptor beta chains drawn from one sample of a study of regulatory T cells in long-lasting Graves disease. Using its own MiXCR run on the multiplex PCR reads, TCRdb lists one record per CDR3 protein. The sample yields approximately 350,000 distinct CDR3 sequences, around 17% seen once. In addition, the sample was reused for a study of T cells in Graves' hyperthyroidism and ophthalmopathy.

The sequencing here drew on peripheral blood mononuclear cells (PBMCs), taken at new diagnosis, from a patient treated with antithyroid drugs. These receptors all stem from a man in his forties with Graves disease. Both conserved end residues are part of each CDR3. A D gene is named only where the DNA matches it firmly. The size field is filled for only some rows; it gives once, few, many or a size class.

clone size: few
D gene: .
J gene: TRBJ1-6
V gene: TRBV7-3
CDR3 DNA: TGTGCCAGCAGCTTAACCGGAGCGTATAATTCACCCCTCCACTTT
CDR3 protein: CASSLTGAYNSPLHF

clone size: .
D gene: .
J gene: TRBJ2-2
V gene: TRBV7-9
CDR3 DNA: TGTGCCAGCAGCCATGGTTCAGGGACCGGGGAGCTGTTTTTT
CDR3 protein: CASSHGSGTGELFF

clone size: .
D gene: TRBD1
J gene: TRBJ1-2
V gene: TRBV7-2
CDR3 DNA: TGTGCCAGCAGCCCAGGGACAGGGATCTATGGCTACACCTTC
CDR3 protein: CASSPGTGIYGYTF

clone size: many
D gene: .
J gene: TRBJ2-1
V gene: TRBV5-1
CDR3 DNA: TGCGCCAGCAGCTTGGGTTTAGCGCACTCCTACAATGAGCAGTTCTTC
CDR3 protein: CASSLGLAHSYNEQFF

clone size: many
D gene: .
J gene: TRBJ2-3
V gene: TRBV11-2
CDR3 DNA: TGTGCCAGCAGCTTAGTTCCGGGACCCTCTAGCACAGATACGCAGTATTTT
CDR3 protein: CASSLVPGPSSTDTQYF

clone size: many
D gene: TRBD1
J gene: TRBJ1-6
V gene: TRBV20-1
CDR3 DNA: TGCAGTGCTAGATCGGGCAGGGGGCGTCTTATGGATTCACCCCTCCACTTT
CDR3 protein: CSARSGRGRLMDSPLHF

clone size: many
D gene: .
J gene: TRBJ2-7
V gene: TRBV5-8
CDR3 DNA: TGTGCCAGCAGCTTTATCTCAGGGAGAGGCGCCTACGAGCAGTACTTC
CDR3 protein: CASSFISGRGAYEQYF

clone size: many
D gene: .
J gene: TRBJ1-6
V gene: TRBV28
CDR3 DNA: TGTGCCAGCAGTTTGAGGAGGCAGTCACCCCTCCACTTT
CDR3 protein: CASSLRRQSPLHF

clone size: few
D gene: .
J gene: TRBJ2-7
V gene: TRBV3-1
CDR3 DNA: TGTGCCAGCAGCCATACGCAGGGGGGGAACCACGAGCAGTACTTC
CDR3 protein: CASSHTQGGNHEQYF

clone size: few
D gene: .
J gene: TRBJ2-5
V gene: TRBV4-1
CDR3 DNA: TGCGCCAGCAGCCTCGGGACACGGTGGATCCAAGAGACCCAGTACTTC
CDR3 protein: CASSLGTRWIQETQYF

clone size: many
D gene: .
J gene: TRBJ2-5
V gene: TRBV20-1
CDR3 DNA: TGCAGTGCTCAAACAGGGTGGCGAGAGACCCAGTACTTC
CDR3 protein: CSAQTGWRETQYF

clone size: many
D gene: TRBD1
J gene: TRBJ1-1
V gene: TRBV18
CDR3 DNA: TGTGCCAGCTCGTCGCAGGGGGACGGGGGGTCTGAAGCTTTCTTT
CDR3 protein: CASSSQGDGGSEAFF

clone size: .
D gene: TRBD2
J gene: TRBJ2-3
V gene: TRBV6-2/TRBV6-3
CDR3 DNA: TGTGCCATCACGGGAAAGCGGGGGGGCGCCACTCGAGATACGCAGTATTTT
CDR3 protein: CAITGKRGGATRDTQYF

clone size: many
D gene: .
J gene: TRBJ1-5
V gene: TRBV28
CDR3 DNA: TGTGCCAGCAGGGGACGGTACAATCAGCCCCAGCATTTT
CDR3 protein: CASRGRYNQPQHF

clone size: many
D gene: TRBD2
J gene: TRBJ2-3
V gene: TRBV18
CDR3 DNA: TGTGCCAGCTCACCACCTAGCGGGGGGGCTCTGGCAGATACGCAGTATTTT
CDR3 protein: CASSPPSGGALADTQYF

clone size: many
D gene: .
J gene: TRBJ1-1
V gene: TRBV20-1
CDR3 DNA: TGCAGTGCTAGAGAAGGCTGGACAGCTTTCTTT
CDR3 protein: CSAREGWTAFF

clone size: .
D gene: .
J gene: TRBJ2-2
V gene: TRBV6-5
CDR3 DNA: TGTGCCAGCAGTTATCCCCGGAATCCGGGGCAAGTGGGCGGGGAGCTGTTTTTT
CDR3 protein: CASSYPRNPGQVGGELFF

clone size: .
D gene: TRBD2
J gene: TRBJ2-1
V gene: TRBV6-1
CDR3 DNA: TGTGCCAGCAGACAGCGGGGGGTCAATGAGCAGTTCTTC
CDR3 protein: CASRQRGVNEQFF

clone size: many
D gene: .
J gene: TRBJ1-1
V gene: TRBV3-1
CDR3 DNA: TGTGCCAGCAGCCGGGGGGACACCCAGAACACTGAAGCTTTCTTT
CDR3 protein: CASSRGDTQNTEAFF

clone size: .
D gene: TRBD1
J gene: TRBJ2-1
V gene: TRBV7-9
CDR3 DNA: TGTGCCAGCAGCTTAGCGCCAGACAGGGAGGAGCAGTTCTTC
CDR3 protein: CASSLAPDREEQFF

clone size: many
D gene: .
J gene: TRBJ2-5
V gene: TRBV20-1
CDR3 DNA: TGCAGTGCTAGAAAAGGGGGGGCCCAAGAGACCCAGTACTTC
CDR3 protein: CSARKGGAQETQYF

clone size: .
D gene: TRBD2
J gene: TRBJ2-2
V gene: TRBV4-1
CDR3 DNA: TGCGCCAGCAGCCAACCCCTGGGACTAGCGGGGTCAAACACCGGGGAGCTGTTTTTT
CDR3 protein: CASSQPLGLAGSNTGELFF

clone size: many
D gene: .
J gene: TRBJ1-6
V gene: TRBV20-1
CDR3 DNA: TGCAGTGCTCAGAACGGCCCCCCGAGGTCACCCCTCCACTTT
CDR3 protein: CSAQNGPPRSPLHF

clone size: .
D gene: TRBD2
J gene: TRBJ2-1
V gene: TRBV6-2/TRBV6-3
CDR3 DNA: TGTGCCAGCAATAGCGGGGGGGCATATGAGCAGTTCTTC
CDR3 protein: CASNSGGAYEQFF

clone size: .
D gene: TRBD1
J gene: TRBJ1-2
V gene: TRBV20-1
CDR3 DNA: TGCAGTGCCCTCCGGACAGGACCGTCGGGCTACACCTTC
CDR3 protein: CSALRTGPSGYTF

clone size: many
D gene: TRBD1
J gene: TRBJ1-1
V gene: TRBV7-9
CDR3 DNA: TGTGCCAGCAGGCGACTACAGGGGAGGAACACTGAAGCTTTCTTT
CDR3 protein: CASRRLQGRNTEAFF

clone size: many
D gene: .
J gene: TRBJ1-1
V gene: TRBV27
CDR3 DNA: TGTGCCAGCAGTCCAGGACAATACACTGAAGCTTTCTTT
CDR3 protein: CASSPGQYTEAFF

clone size: many
D gene: .
J gene: TRBJ1-5
V gene: TRBV6-2/TRBV6-3
CDR3 DNA: TGTGCCAGCAGGGGGGACGGCGCTAAGCCCCAGCATTTT
CDR3 protein: CASRGDGAKPQHF

clone size: .
D gene: .
J gene: TRBJ1-5
V gene: TRBV4-3
CDR3 DNA: TGCGCCAGCAGCCAAGATGCACAGGGTTTGCAGCCCCAGCATTTT
CDR3 protein: CASSQDAQGLQPQHF

clone size: .
D gene: .
J gene: TRBJ2-5
V gene: TRBV5-6
CDR3 DNA: TGTGCCAGCAGCCCACGCGATGGGTTCCAAGAGACCCAGTACTTC
CDR3 protein: CASSPRDGFQETQYF

clone size: many
D gene: .
J gene: TRBJ2-2
V gene: TRBV5-1
CDR3 DNA: TGCGCCAGCAGCTTACAAATCACCGGGGAGCTGTTTTTT
CDR3 protein: CASSLQITGELFF

clone size: few
D gene: TRBD2
J gene: TRBJ2-1
V gene: TRBV11-1
CDR3 DNA: TGTGCCAGCAGCTCGGGACTCCGGGGGGATGAGCAGTTCTTC
CDR3 protein: CASSSGLRGDEQFF

clone size: .
D gene: .
J gene: TRBJ2-7
V gene: TRBV11-2
CDR3 DNA: TGTGCCAGCAGCTTAGAGATCTCCTACGAGCAGTACTTC
CDR3 protein: CASSLEISYEQYF

clone size: many
D gene: TRBD1
J gene: TRBJ1-5
V gene: TRBV28
CDR3 DNA: TGTGCCAGCAGTGGCGGACAGGGGGCGCAGGGTCAGCCCCAGCATTTT
CDR3 protein: CASSGGQGAQGQPQHF

clone size: many
D gene: TRBD2
J gene: TRBJ2-3
V gene: TRBV28
CDR3 DNA: TGTGCCAGCAGTTTATTCGCGGGGGGGGATACGCAGTATTTT
CDR3 protein: CASSLFAGGDTQYF

clone size: many
D gene: TRBD1
J gene: TRBJ1-1
V gene: TRBV28
CDR3 DNA: TGTGCCAGCAGTCCCCGGACAGGGTATAACACTGAAGCTTTCTTT
CDR3 protein: CASSPRTGYNTEAFF

clone size: many
D gene: TRBD1
J gene: TRBJ1-2
V gene: TRBV5-1
CDR3 DNA: TGCGCCAGCAGCGGTATCGACAGGGACTATGGCTACACCTTC
CDR3 protein: CASSGIDRDYGYTF

clone size: many
D gene: .
J gene: TRBJ1-4
V gene: TRBV11-3
CDR3 DNA: TGTGCCAGCAGCTTATTACAGGGCAGTGAAAAACTGTTTTTT
CDR3 protein: CASSLLQGSEKLFF

clone size: many
D gene: TRBD2
J gene: TRBJ2-3
V gene: TRBV29-1
CDR3 DNA: TGCAGCGTTGAGCGGGGGAGCACAGATACGCAGTATTTT
CDR3 protein: CSVERGSTDTQYF

clone size: many
D gene: TRBD2
J gene: TRBJ2-3
V gene: TRBV19
CDR3 DNA: TGTGCCAGTAGTCCCCGGGGAGGGCTCGAGACGCAGTATTTT
CDR3 protein: CASSPRGGLETQYF

clone size: .
D gene: .
J gene: TRBJ2-3
V gene: TRBV12-3/TRBV12-4
CDR3 DNA: TGTGCCAGCAGTTTACTCCGGCACACGCAGTATTTT
CDR3 protein: CASSLLRHTQYF

clone size: many
D gene: TRBD2
J gene: TRBJ2-1
V gene: TRBV9
CDR3 DNA: TGTGCCAGCAGCGTAGGAGTAAGCGGGGGGGCAAAGCTTAACGAGCAGTTCTTC
CDR3 protein: CASSVGVSGGAKLNEQFF

clone size: many
D gene: TRBD1
J gene: TRBJ2-3
V gene: TRBV2
CDR3 DNA: TGTGCCAGCACATGGGACAGGGCTACAGATACGCAGTATTTT
CDR3 protein: CASTWDRATDTQYF

clone size: few
D gene: .
J gene: TRBJ2-5
V gene: TRBV20-1
CDR3 DNA: TGCAGTGCTAGAGCCGACAGGAAAGAGACCCAGTACTTC
CDR3 protein: CSARADRKETQYF

clone size: .
D gene: .
J gene: TRBJ1-1
V gene: TRBV24-1
CDR3 DNA: TGTGCCACCAGTGATTTTGCCCCGGACGGAGTCAGCACTGAAGCTTTCTTT
CDR3 protein: CATSDFAPDGVSTEAFF

clone size: few
D gene: .
J gene: TRBJ1-6
V gene: TRBV7-2
CDR3 DNA: TGTGCCAGCAGCCCCTATAATTCACCCCTCCACTTT
CDR3 protein: CASSPYNSPLHF

clone size: many
D gene: .
J gene: TRBJ1-5
V gene: TRBV7-2
CDR3 DNA: TGTGCCAGCAGCTTACAGAAGACAGGACAGCCCCAGCATTTT
CDR3 protein: CASSLQKTGQPQHF

clone size: few
D gene: TRBD2
J gene: TRBJ2-5
V gene: TRBV28
CDR3 DNA: TGTGCCAGCAGTTTGGGAGCGGGGGCGGAGGAGACCCAGTACTTC
CDR3 protein: CASSLGAGAEETQYF

clone size: few
D gene: .
J gene: TRBJ1-2
V gene: TRBV10-3
CDR3 DNA: TGTGCCATCAGTGAGGGCGACTATGGCTACACCTTC
CDR3 protein: CAISEGDYGYTF

clone size: many
D gene: .
J gene: TRBJ1-3
V gene: TRBV20-1
CDR3 DNA: TGCAGTGCCGGACCGGCCCTCTACGGAAACACCATATATTTT
CDR3 protein: CSAGPALYGNTIYF

clone size: many
D gene: .
J gene: TRBJ2-5
V gene: TRBV12-3/TRBV12-4
CDR3 DNA: TGTGCCAGCATGAGCCTTATCCCCCCCTTTGGGTACCAAGAGACCCAGTACTTC
CDR3 protein: CASMSLIPPFGYQETQYF

clone size: few
D gene: .
J gene: TRBJ2-4
V gene: TRBV28
CDR3 DNA: TGTGCCAGCAGTCGAGGGATAGCCAAAAACATTCAGTACTTC
CDR3 protein: CASSRGIAKNIQYF

clone size: many
D gene: .
J gene: TRBJ2-1
V gene: TRBV3-1
CDR3 DNA: TGTGCCAGCAGCCAAGCACTGGCAAATGAGCAGTTCTTC
CDR3 protein: CASSQALANEQFF

clone size: many
D gene: .
J gene: TRBJ1-4
V gene: TRBV2
CDR3 DNA: TGTGCCAGCAGTGAATTTTCAGGGGTGGAAAAACTGTTTTTT
CDR3 protein: CASSEFSGVEKLFF

clone size: few
D gene: .
J gene: TRBJ1-4
V gene: TRBV12-3/TRBV12-4
CDR3 DNA: TGTGCCAGCACCAGGGAAGATGAAAAACTGTTTTTT
CDR3 protein: CASTREDEKLFF

clone size: .
D gene: TRBD1
J gene: TRBJ2-3
V gene: TRBV30
CDR3 DNA: TGTGCCTGGAGTGCGGGACAGGGATTCACAGATACGCAGTATTTT
CDR3 protein: CAWSAGQGFTDTQYF

clone size: many
D gene: .
J gene: TRBJ2-1
V gene: TRBV7-8
CDR3 DNA: TGTGCCAGCAGCTTAGACAGGGTTGGCGAGCAGTTCTTC
CDR3 protein: CASSLDRVGEQFF

clone size: .
D gene: .
J gene: TRBJ1-2
V gene: TRBV11-2
CDR3 DNA: TGTGCCAGCAGCACCCCCGGGCGCAGGGAGACCTATGGCTACACCTTC
CDR3 protein: CASSTPGRRETYGYTF

clone size: many
D gene: .
J gene: TRBJ1-1
V gene: TRBV10-3
CDR3 DNA: TGTGCCATCAGTGTGGGCGGCGGGAACACTGAAGCTTTCTTT
CDR3 protein: CAISVGGGNTEAFF

clone size: many
D gene: .
J gene: TRBJ1-6
V gene: TRBV27
CDR3 DNA: TGTGCCAGCAGTCTAGCCCCGGGGTTAATGGGTTCACCCCTCCACTTT
CDR3 protein: CASSLAPGLMGSPLHF